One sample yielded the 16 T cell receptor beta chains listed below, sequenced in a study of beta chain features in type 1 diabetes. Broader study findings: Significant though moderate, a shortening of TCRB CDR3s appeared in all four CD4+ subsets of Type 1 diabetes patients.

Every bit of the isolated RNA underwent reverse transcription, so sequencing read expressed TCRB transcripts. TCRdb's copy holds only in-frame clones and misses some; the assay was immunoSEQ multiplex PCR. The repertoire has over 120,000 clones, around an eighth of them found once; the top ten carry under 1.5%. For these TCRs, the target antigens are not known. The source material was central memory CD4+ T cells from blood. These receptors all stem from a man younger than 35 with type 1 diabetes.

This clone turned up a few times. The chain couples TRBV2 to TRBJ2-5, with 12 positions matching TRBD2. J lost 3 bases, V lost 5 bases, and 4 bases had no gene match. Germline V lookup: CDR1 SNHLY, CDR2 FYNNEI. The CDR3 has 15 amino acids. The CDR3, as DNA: TGTGCCAGCAGTAGGCGACTAGCGGGGGAAGAGACCCAGTACTTC. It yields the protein CASSRRLAGEETQYF.

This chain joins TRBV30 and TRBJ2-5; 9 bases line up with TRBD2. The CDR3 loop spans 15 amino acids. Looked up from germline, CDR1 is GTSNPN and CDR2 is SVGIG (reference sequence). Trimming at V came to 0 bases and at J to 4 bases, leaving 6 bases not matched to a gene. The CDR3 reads CAWSVASGAGETQYF. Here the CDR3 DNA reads TGTGCCTGGAGTGTGGCTAGCGGGGCGGGAGAGACCCAGTACTTC.

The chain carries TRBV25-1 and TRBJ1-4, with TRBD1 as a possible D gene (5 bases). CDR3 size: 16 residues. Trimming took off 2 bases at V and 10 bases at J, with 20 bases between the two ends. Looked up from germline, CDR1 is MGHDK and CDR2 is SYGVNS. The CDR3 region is CASSELEGVFGGKLFF. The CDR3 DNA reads TGTGCCAGCAGTGAACTAGAAGGGGTGTTCGGCGGAAAACTGTTTTTT.

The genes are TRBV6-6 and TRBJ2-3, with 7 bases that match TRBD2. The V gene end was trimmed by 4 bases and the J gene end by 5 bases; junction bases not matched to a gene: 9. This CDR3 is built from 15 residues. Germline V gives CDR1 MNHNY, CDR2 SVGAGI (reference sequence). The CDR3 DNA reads TGTGCCAGCAGTTCCCAGGGAGCGGGGCTAGATACGCAGTATTTT. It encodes CASSSQGAGLDTQYF.

CDR3 in DNA: TGTGCCAGCAGTTCGACGGGACCAGCATACGAGCAGTACTTC. It specifies CASSSTGPAYEQYF. The chain combines TRBV27 with TRBJ2-7; D possibly matches TRBD1 or TRBD2 (5 bases each). V lost 4 bases and J 4 bases, leaving 14 bases between the germline ends. The germline V gene has CDR1 MNHEY and CDR2 SMNVEV (reference sequence). The CDR3 runs 14 residues.

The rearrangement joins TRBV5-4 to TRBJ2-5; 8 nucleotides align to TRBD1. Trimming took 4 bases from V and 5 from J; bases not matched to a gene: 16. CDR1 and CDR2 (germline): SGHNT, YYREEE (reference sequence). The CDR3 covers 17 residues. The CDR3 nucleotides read TGTGCCAGCAGCCGCGGAGGGGCAGGGGGCAGCCGGGAGACCCAGTACTTC. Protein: CASSRGGAGGSRETQYF.

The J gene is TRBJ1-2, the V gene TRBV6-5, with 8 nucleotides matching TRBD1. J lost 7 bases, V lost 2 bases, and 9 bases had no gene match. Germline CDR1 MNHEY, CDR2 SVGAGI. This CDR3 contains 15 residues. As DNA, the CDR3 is TGTGCCAGCAGTTACGCTCCAGGGACAGGTGGTGGCTACACCTTC. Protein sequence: CASSYAPGTGGGYTF.

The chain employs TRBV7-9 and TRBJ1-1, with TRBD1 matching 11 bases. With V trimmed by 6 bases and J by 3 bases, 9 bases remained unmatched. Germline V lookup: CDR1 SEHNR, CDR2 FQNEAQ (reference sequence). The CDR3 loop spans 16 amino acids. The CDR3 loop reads CASSPGQGARDTEAFF. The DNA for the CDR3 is TGTGCCAGCAGTCCCGGACAGGGGGCGCGAGACACTGAAGCTTTCTTT.

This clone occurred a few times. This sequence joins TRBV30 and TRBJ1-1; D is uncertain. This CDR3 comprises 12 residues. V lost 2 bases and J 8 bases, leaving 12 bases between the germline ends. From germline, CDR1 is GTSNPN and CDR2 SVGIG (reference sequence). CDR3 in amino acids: CAWSPWSAEAFF. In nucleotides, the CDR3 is TGTGCCTGGAGTCCGTGGTCCGCCGAAGCTTTCTTT.

This CDR3 reads CASSLGSRDTQYF. The CDR3 nucleotides read TGCGCCAGCAGCTTGGGGTCTCGGGATACGCAGTATTTT. J is TRBJ2-3 and V is TRBV5-1; D remains unclear. Germline CDR1 reads SGHRS; CDR2 reads YFSETQ. The CDR3 runs 13 residues. V dropped 0 bases and J dropped 6 bases, with 8 bases sitting between them.

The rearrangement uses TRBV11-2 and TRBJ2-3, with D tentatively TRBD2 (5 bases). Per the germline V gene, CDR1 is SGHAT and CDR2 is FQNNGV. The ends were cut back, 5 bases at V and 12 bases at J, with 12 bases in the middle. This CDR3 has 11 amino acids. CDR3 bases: TGTGCCAGCAGCCGGGGAGCGGTCCAGTATTTT. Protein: CASSRGAVQYF.

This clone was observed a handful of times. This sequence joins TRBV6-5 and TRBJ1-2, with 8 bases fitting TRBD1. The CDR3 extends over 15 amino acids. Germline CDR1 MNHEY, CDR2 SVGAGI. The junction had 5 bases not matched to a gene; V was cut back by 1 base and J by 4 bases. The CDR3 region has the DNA TGTGCCAGCAGTTACTTGGACAGGGTTGTCTATGGCTACACCTTC. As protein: CASSYLDRVVYGYTF.

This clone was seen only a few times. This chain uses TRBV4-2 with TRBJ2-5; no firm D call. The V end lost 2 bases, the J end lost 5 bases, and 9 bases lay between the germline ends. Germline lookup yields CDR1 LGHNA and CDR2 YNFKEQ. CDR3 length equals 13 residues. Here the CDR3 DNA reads TGTGCCAGCAGCCAAACTCCAAGGGAGACCCAGTACTTC. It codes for CASSQTPRETQYF.

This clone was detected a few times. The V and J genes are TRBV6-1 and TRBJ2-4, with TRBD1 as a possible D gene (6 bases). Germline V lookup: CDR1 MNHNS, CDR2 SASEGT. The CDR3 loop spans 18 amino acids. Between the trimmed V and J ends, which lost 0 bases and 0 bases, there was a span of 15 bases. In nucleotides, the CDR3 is TGTGCCAGCAGTGAAGCGAGAAAGGACAGCCTAGCCAAAAACATTCAGTACTTC. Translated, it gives CASSEARKDSLAKNIQYF.

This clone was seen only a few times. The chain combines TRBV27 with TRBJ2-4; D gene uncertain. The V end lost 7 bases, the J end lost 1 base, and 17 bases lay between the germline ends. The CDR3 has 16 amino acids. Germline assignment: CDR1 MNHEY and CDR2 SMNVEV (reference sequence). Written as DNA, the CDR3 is TGTGCCAGCACTTCTTCAATCGTCTGGGCCAAAAACATTCAGTACTTC. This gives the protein CASTSSIVWAKNIQYF.

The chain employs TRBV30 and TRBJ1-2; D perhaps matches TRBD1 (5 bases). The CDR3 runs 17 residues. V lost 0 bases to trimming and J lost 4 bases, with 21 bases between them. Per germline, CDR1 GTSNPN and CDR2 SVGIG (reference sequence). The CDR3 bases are TGTGCCTGGAGTGTGGGGGAAACTACACCTCGGGGCTATGGCTACACCTTC. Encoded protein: CAWSVGETTPRGYGYTF.